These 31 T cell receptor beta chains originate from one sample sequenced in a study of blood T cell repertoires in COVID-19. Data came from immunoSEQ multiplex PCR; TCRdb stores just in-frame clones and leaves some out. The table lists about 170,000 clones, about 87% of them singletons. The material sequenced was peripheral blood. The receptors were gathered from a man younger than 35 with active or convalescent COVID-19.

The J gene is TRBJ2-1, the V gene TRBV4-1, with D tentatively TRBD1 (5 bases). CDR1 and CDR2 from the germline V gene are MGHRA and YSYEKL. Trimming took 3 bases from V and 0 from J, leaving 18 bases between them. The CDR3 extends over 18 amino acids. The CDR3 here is CASSHRSLTVSSYNEQFF. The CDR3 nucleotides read TGCGCCAGCAGCCATCGGTCCCTGACAGTCAGCTCCTACAATGAGCAGTTCTTC.

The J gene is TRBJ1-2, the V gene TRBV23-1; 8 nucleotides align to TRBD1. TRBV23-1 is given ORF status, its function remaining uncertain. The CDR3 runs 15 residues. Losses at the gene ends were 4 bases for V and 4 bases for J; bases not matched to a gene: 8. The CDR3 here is CASSPNTGGSYGYTF. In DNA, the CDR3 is TGCGCCAGCAGTCCTAATACAGGGGGTTCCTATGGCTACACCTTC.

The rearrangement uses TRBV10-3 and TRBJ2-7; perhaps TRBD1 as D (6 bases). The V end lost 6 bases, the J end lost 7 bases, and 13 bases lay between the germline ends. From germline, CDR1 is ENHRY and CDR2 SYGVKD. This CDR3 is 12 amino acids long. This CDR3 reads CAIRTGTGEQYF. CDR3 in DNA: TGTGCCATCAGAACAGGGACGGGGGAGCAGTACTTC.

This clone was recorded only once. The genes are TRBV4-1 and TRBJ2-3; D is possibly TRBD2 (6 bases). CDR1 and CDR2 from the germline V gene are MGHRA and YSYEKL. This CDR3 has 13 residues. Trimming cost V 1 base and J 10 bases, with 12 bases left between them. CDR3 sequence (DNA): TGCGCCAGCAGCCAAGTAGCCAGGGAGGCGCAGTATTTT. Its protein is CASSQVAREAQYF.

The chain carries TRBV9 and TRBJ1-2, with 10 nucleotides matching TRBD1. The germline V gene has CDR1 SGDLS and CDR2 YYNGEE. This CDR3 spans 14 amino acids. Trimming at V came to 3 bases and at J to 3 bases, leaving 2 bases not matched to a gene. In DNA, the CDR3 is TGTGCCAGCAGCGGGGGGACAGGGGACTATGGCTACACCTTC. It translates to CASSGGTGDYGYTF.

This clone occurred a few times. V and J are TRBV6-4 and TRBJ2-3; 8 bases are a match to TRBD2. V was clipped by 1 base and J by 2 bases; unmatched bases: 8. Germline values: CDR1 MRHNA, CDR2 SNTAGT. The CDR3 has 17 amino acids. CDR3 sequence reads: CASSDFLTSGDTDTQYF. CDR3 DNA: TGTGCCAGCAGTGACTTCTTAACTAGCGGAGACACAGATACGCAGTATTTT.

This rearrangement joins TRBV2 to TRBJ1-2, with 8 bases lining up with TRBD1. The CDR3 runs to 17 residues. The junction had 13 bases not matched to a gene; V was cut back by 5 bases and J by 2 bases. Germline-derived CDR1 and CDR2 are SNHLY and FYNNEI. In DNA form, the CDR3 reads TGTGCCAGCAGTACCGGGACAGGCTACCCCCGGAACTATGGCTACACCTTC. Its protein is CASSTGTGYPRNYGYTF.

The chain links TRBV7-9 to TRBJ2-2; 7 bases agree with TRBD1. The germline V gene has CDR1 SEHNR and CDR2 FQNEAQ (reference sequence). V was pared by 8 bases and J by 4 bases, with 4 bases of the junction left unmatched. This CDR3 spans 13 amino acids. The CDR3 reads CASDRVGTGELFF. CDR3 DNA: TGTGCCAGCGACAGGGTAGGCACCGGGGAGCTGTTTTTT.

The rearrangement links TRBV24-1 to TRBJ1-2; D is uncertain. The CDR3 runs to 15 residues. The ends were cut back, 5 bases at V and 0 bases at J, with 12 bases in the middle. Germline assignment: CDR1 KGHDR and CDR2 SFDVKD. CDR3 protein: CATSGGRTTNYGYTF. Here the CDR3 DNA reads TGTGCCACCAGTGGAGGTCGGACTACTAACTATGGCTACACCTTC.

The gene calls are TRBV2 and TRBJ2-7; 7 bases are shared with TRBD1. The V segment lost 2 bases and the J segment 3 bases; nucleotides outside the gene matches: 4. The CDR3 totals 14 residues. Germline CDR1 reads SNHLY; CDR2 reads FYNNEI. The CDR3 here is CASSERGHSYEQYV. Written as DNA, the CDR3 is TGTGCCAGCAGTGAAAGGGGGCACAGCTACGAGCAGTACGTC.

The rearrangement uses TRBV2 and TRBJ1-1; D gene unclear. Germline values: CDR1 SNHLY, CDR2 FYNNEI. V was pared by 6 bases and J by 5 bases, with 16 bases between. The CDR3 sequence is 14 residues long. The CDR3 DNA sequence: TGTGCCAGCAGCAGCAGAGGCAAGAAGACTGAAGCTTTCTTT. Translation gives CASSSRGKKTEAFF.

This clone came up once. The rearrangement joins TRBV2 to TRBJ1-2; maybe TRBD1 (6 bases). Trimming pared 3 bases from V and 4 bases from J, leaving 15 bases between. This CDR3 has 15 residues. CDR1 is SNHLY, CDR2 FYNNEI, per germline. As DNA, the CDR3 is TGTGCCAGCAGTGACGAGGCAGGGGCGGTCTATGGCTACACCTTC. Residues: CASSDEAGAVYGYTF.

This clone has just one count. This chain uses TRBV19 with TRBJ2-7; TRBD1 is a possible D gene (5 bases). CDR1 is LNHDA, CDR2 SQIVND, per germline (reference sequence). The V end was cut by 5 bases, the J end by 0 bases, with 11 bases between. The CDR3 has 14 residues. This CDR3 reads CASSPQGYSYEQYF. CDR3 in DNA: TGTGCCAGTAGTCCGCAGGGTTACTCCTACGAGCAGTACTTC.

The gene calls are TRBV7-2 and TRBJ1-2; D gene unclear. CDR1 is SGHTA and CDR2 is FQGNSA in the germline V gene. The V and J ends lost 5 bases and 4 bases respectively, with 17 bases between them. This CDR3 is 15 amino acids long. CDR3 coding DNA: TGTGCCAGCAGCCCTCGCCCAGATGCCCTCTATGGCTACACCTTC. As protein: CASSPRPDALYGYTF. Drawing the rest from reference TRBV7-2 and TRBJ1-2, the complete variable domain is GAGVSQSPSNKVTEKGKDVELRCDPISGHTALYWYRQSLGQGLEFLIYFQGNSAPDKSGLPSDRFSAERTGGSVSTLTIQRTQQEDSAVYLCASSPRPDALYGYTFGSGTRLTVV.

This CDR3 reads CASSQGRPWTSGFTDTQYF. The DNA of the CDR3 is TGTGCCAGCAGCCAAGGTAGACCTTGGACTAGCGGATTCACAGATACGCAGTATTTT. The V call is TRBV4-2, the J call TRBJ2-3; 10 positions agree with TRBD2. Germline V CDR1 and CDR2: LGHNA, YNFKEQ. The CDR3 covers 19 residues. Trimming cost V 1 base and J 2 bases; bases outside gene matches: 12.

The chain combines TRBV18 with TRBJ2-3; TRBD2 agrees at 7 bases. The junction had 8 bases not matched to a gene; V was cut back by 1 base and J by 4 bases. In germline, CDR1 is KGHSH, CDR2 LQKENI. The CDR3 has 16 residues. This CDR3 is CASSPQGGGRPDTQYF. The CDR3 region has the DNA TGTGCCAGCTCACCACAGGGCGGGGGTAGACCAGATACGCAGTATTTT.

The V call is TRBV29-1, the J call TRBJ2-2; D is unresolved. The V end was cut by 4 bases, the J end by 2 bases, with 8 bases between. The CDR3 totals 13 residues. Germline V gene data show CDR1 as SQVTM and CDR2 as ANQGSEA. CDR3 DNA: TGCAGCGTTGTCGCAGAAAACACCGGGGAGCTGTTTTTT. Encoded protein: CSVVAENTGELFF.

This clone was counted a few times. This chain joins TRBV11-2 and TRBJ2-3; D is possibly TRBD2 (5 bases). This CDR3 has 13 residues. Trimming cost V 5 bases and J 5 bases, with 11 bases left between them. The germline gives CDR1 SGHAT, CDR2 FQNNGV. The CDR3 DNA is TGTGCCAGCAGCCCGGCACTAGAAGATACGCAGTATTTT. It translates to CASSPALEDTQYF.

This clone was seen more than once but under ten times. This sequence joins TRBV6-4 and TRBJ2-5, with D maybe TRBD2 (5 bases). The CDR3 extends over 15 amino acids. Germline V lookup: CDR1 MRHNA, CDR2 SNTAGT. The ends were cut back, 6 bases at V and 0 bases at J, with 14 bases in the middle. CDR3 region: CASSAGGGYQETQYF. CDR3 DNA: TGTGCCAGCAGCGCGGGTGGAGGCTACCAAGAGACCCAGTACTTC.

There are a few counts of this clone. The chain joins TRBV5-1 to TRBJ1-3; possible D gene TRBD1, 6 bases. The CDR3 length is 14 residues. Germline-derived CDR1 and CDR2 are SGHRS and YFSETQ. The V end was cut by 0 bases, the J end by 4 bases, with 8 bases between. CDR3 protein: CASSLGGTGNTIYF. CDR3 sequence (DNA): TGCGCCAGCAGCTTGGGAGGGACAGGAAACACCATATATTTT.

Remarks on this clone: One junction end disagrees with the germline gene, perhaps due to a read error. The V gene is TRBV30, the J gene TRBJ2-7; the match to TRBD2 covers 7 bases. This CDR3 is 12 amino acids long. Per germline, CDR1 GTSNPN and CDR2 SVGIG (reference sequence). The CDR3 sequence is CARRGEGGEQYF. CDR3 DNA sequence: TGTGCCCGGAGAGGGGAGGGCGGCGAGCAGTACTTC.

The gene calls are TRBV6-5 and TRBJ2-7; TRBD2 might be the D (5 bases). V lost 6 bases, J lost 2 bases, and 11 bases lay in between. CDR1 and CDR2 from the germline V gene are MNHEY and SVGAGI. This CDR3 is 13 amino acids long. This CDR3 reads CASRPSGTYEQYV. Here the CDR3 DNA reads TGTGCCAGCAGGCCGTCGGGGACCTACGAGCAGTACGTC.

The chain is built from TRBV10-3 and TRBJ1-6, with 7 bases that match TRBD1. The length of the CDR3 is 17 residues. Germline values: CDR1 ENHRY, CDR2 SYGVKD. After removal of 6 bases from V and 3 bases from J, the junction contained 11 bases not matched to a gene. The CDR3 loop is CAIRPEQGSFYNSPLHF. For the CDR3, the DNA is TGTGCCATCAGACCCGAACAGGGGAGCTTCTATAATTCACCCCTCCACTTT.

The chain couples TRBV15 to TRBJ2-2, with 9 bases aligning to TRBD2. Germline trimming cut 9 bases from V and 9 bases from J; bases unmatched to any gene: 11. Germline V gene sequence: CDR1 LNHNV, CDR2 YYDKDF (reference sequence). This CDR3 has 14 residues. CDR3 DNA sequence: TGTGCCACTGGCGGGGGGGCCAAGTGGAGGGAGCTGTTTTTT. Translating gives CATGGGAKWRELFF.

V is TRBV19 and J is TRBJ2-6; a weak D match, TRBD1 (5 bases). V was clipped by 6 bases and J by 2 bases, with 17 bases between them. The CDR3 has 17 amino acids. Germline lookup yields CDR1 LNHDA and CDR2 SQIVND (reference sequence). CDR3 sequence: CASSSSQTRAGANVLTF. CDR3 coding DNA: TGTGCCAGTAGCTCAAGCCAAACCAGGGCTGGGGCCAACGTCCTGACTTTC.

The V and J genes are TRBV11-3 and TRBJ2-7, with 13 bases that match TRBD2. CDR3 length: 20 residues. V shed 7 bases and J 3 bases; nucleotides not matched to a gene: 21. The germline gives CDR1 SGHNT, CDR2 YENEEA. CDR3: CASTDSSYRTSGSLSYEQYF. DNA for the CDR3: TGTGCCAGCACGGACAGCAGCTATAGGACTAGCGGGAGCCTTAGCTACGAGCAGTACTTC.

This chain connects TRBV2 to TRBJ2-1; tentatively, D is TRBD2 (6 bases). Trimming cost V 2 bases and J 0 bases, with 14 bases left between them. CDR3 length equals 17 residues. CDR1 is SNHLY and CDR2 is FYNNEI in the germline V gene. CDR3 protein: CASSERDSTSSYNEQFF. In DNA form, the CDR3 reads TGTGCCAGCAGTGAACGGGACTCGACGAGCTCCTACAATGAGCAGTTCTTC.

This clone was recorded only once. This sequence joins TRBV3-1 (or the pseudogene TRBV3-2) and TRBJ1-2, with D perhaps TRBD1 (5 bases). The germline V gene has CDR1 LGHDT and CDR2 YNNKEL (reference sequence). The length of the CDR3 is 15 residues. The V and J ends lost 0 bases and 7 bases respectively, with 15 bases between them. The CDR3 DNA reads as TGTGCCAGCAGCCAAGATAGCACAGGTTGGGGTGGCTACACCTTC. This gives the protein CASSQDSTGWGGYTF.

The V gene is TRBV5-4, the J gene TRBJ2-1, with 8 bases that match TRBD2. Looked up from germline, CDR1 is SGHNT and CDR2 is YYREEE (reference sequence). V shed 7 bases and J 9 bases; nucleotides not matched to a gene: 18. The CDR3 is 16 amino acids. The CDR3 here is CASHSPLAGLLGEQFF. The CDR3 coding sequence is TGTGCCAGCCACTCCCCCCTAGCGGGTTTATTGGGTGAGCAGTTCTTC.

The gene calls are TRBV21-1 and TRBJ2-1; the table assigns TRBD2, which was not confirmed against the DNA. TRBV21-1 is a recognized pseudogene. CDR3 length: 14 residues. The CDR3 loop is CASSKGREVCEQFF. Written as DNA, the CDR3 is TGTGCCAGCAGCAAGGGGCGGGAGGTTTGCGAGCAGTTCTTC.

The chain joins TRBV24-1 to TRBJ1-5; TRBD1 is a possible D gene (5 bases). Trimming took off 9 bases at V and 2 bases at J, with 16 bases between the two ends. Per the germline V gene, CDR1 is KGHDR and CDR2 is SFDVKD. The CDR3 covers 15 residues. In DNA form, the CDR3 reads TGTGCCACCCTCGATAGGGGCATGGGCAATCAGCCCCAGCATTTT. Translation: CATLDRGMGNQPQHF.